This TCR beta chain was found in a study of blood T cell repertoires in COVID-19. The repertoire was sequenced with immunoSEQ multiplex PCR; TCRdb's copy has only in-frame clones and lacks some. This sample has 350,000 to 500,000 clones, with around nine tenths found just once. The length of the CDR3 is 14 residues. The J segment lost 5 bases and the V segment lost 3 bases, leaving 4 bases of the junction unmatched. Germline V gene sequence: CDR1 SGHTA, CDR2 FQGNSA. Participants were aged about 18 to 95 years, lived in about two dozen US areas, and enrolled virtually. The receptor was isolated from a woman between 18 and 30 years old who had been exposed to COVID-19. Input material: PBMCs or T cells enriched from blood (not recorded which). J is TRBJ1-1 and V is TRBV7-2, with 9 positions matching TRBD1. CDR3 in amino acids: CASSLTGGWTEAFF. The DNA of the CDR3 is TGTGCCAGCAGCTTGACAGGGGGTTGGACTGAAGCTTTCTTT.